Listed here are 2 T cell receptor beta chains from one sample, sequenced in a study of blood T cell repertoires in COVID-19. Measured with immunoSEQ multiplex PCR; TCRdb has only the in-frame clones, and not every one. The table lists some 96,000 clones, over 80% of them singletons. Sequencing was done on a sample of peripheral blood. All receptors come from a human donor in a cohort sampled during active COVID-19.

This sequence joins TRBV11-1 and TRBJ2-2, with D unclear. Deletions cut 0 bases from V and 5 bases from J, with 10 bases between. This CDR3 is built from 15 residues. The germline CDR1 and CDR2 sequences are SGHAT and FQDESV (reference sequence). The CDR3 DNA follows: TGTGCCAGCAGCTTAGCCCCACACAGTACCGGGGAGCTGTTTTTT. It yields the protein CASSLAPHSTGELFF.

Only one count was recorded for this clone. The chain has TRBV19 and TRBJ1-3; weak D call: TRBD1 (5 bases). V was clipped by 5 bases and J by 0 bases, with 14 bases between them. Looked up from germline, CDR1 is LNHDA and CDR2 is SQIVND (reference sequence). This CDR3 has 16 residues. CDR3 sequence reads: CASSSGTDTSGNTIYF. DNA of the CDR3: TGTGCCAGTAGTTCCGGGACTGATACCTCTGGAAACACCATATATTTT.